These 10 T cell receptor beta chains came from one sample sequenced in a study of blood T cells in healthy people across ages. PCR was performed a second time for roughly 7 to 11 cycles using a sample-barcoded 5' primer and a J-beta primer mix. TCRdb re-called the 5' RACE reads through MiXCR, storing one row per CDR3 protein. The repertoire holds about 580,000 distinct CDR3 sequences, with roughly 43% as singletons. Sequencing was carried out using blood. Every receptor here comes from a man aged 80 or over in good health.

In this sample, this clonotype turned up a few times. The rearrangement joins TRBV4-3 to TRBJ1-2, with a possible D match to TRBD1 (5 bases). CDR1 and CDR2 from the germline V gene are LGHNA and YSLEER. Trimming took off 4 bases at V and 6 bases at J, with 15 bases between the two ends. The CDR3 covers 14 residues. DNA of the CDR3: TGCGCCAGCAGCCGGCAGGCACAGGAACATGGCTACACCTTC. This codes for CASSRQAQEHGYTF.

In its sample, this clonotype was seen a few times. V and J are TRBV11-3 and TRBJ2-1, with D possibly TRBD2 on 7 matching bases. The germline V and J ends were trimmed by 1 base and 0 bases, with 13 bases remaining between them. Germline CDR1 is SGHNT and CDR2 is YENEEA. The CDR3 covers 17 residues. The CDR3 DNA is TGTGCCAGCAGCTTAGGGGGGGGGGCGGTCTCCTACAATGAGCAGTTCTTC. It yields the protein CASSLGGGAVSYNEQFF.

This chain links TRBV6-6 with TRBJ2-3; D not resolved. Looked up from germline, CDR1 is MNHNY and CDR2 is SVGAGI (reference sequence). Trimming took off 6 bases at V and 0 bases at J, with 16 bases between the two ends. The CDR3 runs to 16 residues. The CDR3 spells CASSFRRETSTDTQYF. CDR3 nucleotide sequence: TGTGCCAGCAGCTTCAGGCGAGAGACTAGCACAGATACGCAGTATTTT.

The rearrangement joins TRBV15 to TRBJ2-7; TRBD2 matches 8 bases. This CDR3 comprises 15 residues. Unmatched junction bases numbered 8, after V lost 1 base and J lost 6 bases. Germline CDR1 and CDR2: LNHNV and YYDKDF (reference sequence). The CDR3 spells CATSRAWGTRTEQYF. In DNA form, the CDR3 reads TGTGCCACCAGCAGAGCATGGGGGACTAGGACCGAGCAGTACTTC.

V and J are TRBV9 and TRBJ2-3; D remains ambiguous. The CDR3 runs 13 residues. Germline loops: CDR1 SGDLS, CDR2 YYNGEE. The V end lost 5 bases, the J end lost 2 bases, and 9 bases lay between the germline ends. CDR3 DNA: TGTGCCAGCAGTCGGCAGTACACAGATACGCAGTATTTT. Amino acid sequence: CASSRQYTDTQYF. Full variable domain (remainder filled in from reference TRBV9 and TRBJ2-3): DSGVTQTPKHLITATGQRVTLRCSPRSGDLSVYWYQQSLDQGLQFLIQYYNGEERAKGNILERFSAQQFPDLHSELNLSSLELGDSALYFCASSRQYTDTQYFGPGTRLTVL.

The V and J genes are TRBV20-1 and TRBJ2-3; 10 nucleotides align to TRBD2. Per the germline V gene, CDR1 is DFQATT and CDR2 is SNEGSKA (reference sequence). This CDR3 is built from 13 residues. Losses at the gene ends were 6 bases for V and 11 bases for J; bases not matched to a gene: 11. The CDR3, as DNA: TGCAGTGCCCAAGGACTAGCGGCCCCCGGGCAGTATTTT. Its translation: CSAQGLAAPGQYF.

This clonotype occurred a few times. The genes are TRBV21-1 and TRBJ2-5. TRBV21-1 constitutes a pseudogene. This CDR3 region has 13 residues. Here the CDR3 reads CASSKVQIGIPYF. CDR3 sequence (DNA): TGTGCCAGCAGCAAAGTACAAATTGGTATTCCGTACTTC.

V usage is TRBV5-4 and J usage is TRBJ1-2; tentative D call: TRBD1 (5 bases). The CDR3 spans 13 residues. Germline V gives CDR1 SGHNT, CDR2 YYREEE (reference sequence). With 1 base removed from V and 8 bases from J, the gap between germline ends came to 12 bases. The CDR3 nucleotides read TGTGCCAGCAGCTTGCCAGGGCAGACCGGCTACACCTTC. It translates to CASSLPGQTGYTF.

The rearrangement links TRBV2 to TRBJ2-4, with TRBD1 as a possible D gene (6 bases). Germline CDR1 and CDR2: SNHLY and FYNNEI. Deletions cut 6 bases from V and 3 bases from J, with 12 bases between. The CDR3 has 14 amino acids. In DNA, the CDR3 is TGTGCCAGCAGAGGACGGGACAACAAAAACATTCAGTACTTC. Translated: CASRGRDNKNIQYF. Together with reference TRBV2 and TRBJ2-4, the CDR3 gives the full variable domain: EPEVTQTPSHQVTQMGQEVILRCVPISNHLYFYWYRQILGQKVEFLVSFYNNEISEKSEIFDDQFSVERPDGSNFTLKIRSTKLEDSAMYFCASRGRDNKNIQYFGAGTRLSVL.

This clonotype turned up a few times. The genes are TRBV2 and TRBJ1-1, with D perhaps matching TRBD1 (5 bases). CDR3 length: 15 residues. The germline CDR1 and CDR2 sequences are SNHLY and FYNNEI. Deletions cut 7 bases from V and 2 bases from J, with 17 bases between. CDR3 in amino acids: CASTGEGRRNTEAFF. In DNA, the CDR3 is TGTGCCAGCACTGGGGAGGGGAGGAGAAACACTGAAGCTTTCTTT.